This T cell receptor (beta chain) was identified in a study of lymphopenia after photon versus proton radiotherapy. TCRdb keeps only in-frame clones here, not all; method: immunoSEQ multiplex PCR. The profile covers about 16,000 clones, with 85% to 90% appearing a single time and approximately 10% taken by the ten largest. The ends lost 5 bases at V and 6 bases at J; junction bases unmatched: 0. The CDR3 consists of 11 residues. CDR1 is MNHEY and CDR2 is SVGAGI in the germline V gene. The rearrangement uses TRBV6-5 and TRBJ1-1, with TRBD1 identical over 7 bases. The receptor's source is a man in his 70s with pancreatic cancer. This sample comprised peripheral blood, obtained from a patient treated with proton-based radiotherapy. CDR3 coding DNA: TGTGCCAGCAGTCAGGGGGCTGAAGCTTTCTTT. It yields the protein CASSQGAEAFF.